This entry lists 17 T cell receptor beta chains sequenced from one sample in a study of blood T cell repertoires in COVID-19. Method: immunoSEQ multiplex PCR; TCRdb's copy keeps in-frame clones and lacks some. This table holds some 140,000 clones, roughly 71% found once. Material: peripheral blood. Source of these receptors: an elderly man with acute or convalescent COVID-19.

This clone was observed once. This chain uses TRBV2 with TRBJ1-3, with a possible D match to TRBD1 (5 bases). The germline gives CDR1 SNHLY, CDR2 FYNNEI. Trimming took off 9 bases at V and 2 bases at J, with 11 bases between the two ends. The CDR3 runs to 13 residues. Here the CDR3 reads CASSQGTGNTIYF. The CDR3 DNA reads TGTGCCAGTTCTCAGGGCACTGGAAACACCATATATTTT. Using reference TRBV2 and TRBJ1-3 for the parts outside the CDR3, the full variable domain is EPEVTQTPSHQVTQMGQEVILRCVPISNHLYFYWYRQILGQKVEFLVSFYNNEISEKSEIFDDQFSVERPDGSNFTLKIRSTKLEDSAMYFCASSQGTGNTIYFGEGSWLTVV.

The chain combines TRBV4-2 with TRBJ2-5; 7 positions agree with TRBD1. The J segment lost 2 bases and the V segment lost 1 base, leaving 7 bases of the junction unmatched. Germline values: CDR1 LGHNA, CDR2 YNFKEQ. The CDR3 sequence is 16 residues long. CDR3 coding DNA: TGTGCCAGCAGCCAAGGCTCGGGACAGTCACAAGAGACCCAGTACTTC. Translating gives CASSQGSGQSQETQYF.

This chain uses TRBV2 with TRBJ1-4; 7 bases are shared with TRBD1. Germline CDR1 is SNHLY and CDR2 is FYNNEI. The CDR3 loop spans 14 amino acids. V lost 6 bases and J lost 8; bases outside the gene matches: 9. CDR3 residues: CASRLTGFEEKLFF. CDR3 nucleotide sequence: TGTGCCAGCAGACTGACAGGGTTTGAAGAAAAACTGTTTTTT.

This chain connects TRBV11-2 to TRBJ1-5, with D uncertain. CDR1 and CDR2 (germline): SGHAT, FQNNGV. V was clipped by 0 bases and J by 3 bases, with 3 bases between them. The CDR3 length is 13 residues. CDR3 residues: CASSLDNNQPQHF. The DNA for the CDR3 is TGTGCCAGCAGCTTAGACAACAATCAGCCCCAGCATTTT.

The chain couples TRBV13 to TRBJ2-3; D remains unclear. The CDR3 loop spans 15 amino acids. Between the trimmed V and J ends, which lost 2 bases and 6 bases, there was a span of 15 bases. Germline V lookup: CDR1 PRHDT, CDR2 FYEKMQ (reference sequence). The CDR3 DNA sequence: TGTGCCAGCAGCTTAAAACTCGCCCGGCGGGATACGCAGTATTTT. This encodes CASSLKLARRDTQYF. The complete variable domain, with remaining parts taken from reference TRBV13 and TRBJ2-3, reads AAGVIQSPRHLIKEKRETATLKCYPIPRHDTVYWYQQGPGQDPQFLISFYEKMQSDKGSIPDRFSAQQFSDYHSELNMSSLELGDSALYFCASSLKLARRDTQYFGPGTRLTVL.

As to this clone: The sample has other DNA sequences that encode this CDR3 too. The chain has TRBV9 and TRBJ2-7; 8 positions match TRBD1. Trimming took 0 bases from V and 4 from J; bases not matched to a gene: 3. The length of the CDR3 is 14 residues. Germline lookup yields CDR1 SGDLS and CDR2 YYNGEE. The CDR3 protein is CASSVGQGAYEQYF. The CDR3 nucleotides are TGTGCCAGCAGCGTAGGGCAGGGGGCATACGAGCAGTACTTC.

The V and J genes are TRBV6-5 and TRBJ2-1, with a weak D call TRBD1 (6 bases). The CDR3 extends over 14 amino acids. Trimming stripped 4 bases from V and 3 bases from J, with 10 bases between. Germline-derived CDR1 and CDR2 are MNHEY and SVGAGI. The CDR3 region has the DNA TGTGCCAGCAGTTTCCGGGACAACTACAATGAGCAGTTCTTC. Translation gives CASSFRDNYNEQFF.

The rearrangement uses TRBV3-1 (or the pseudogene TRBV3-2) and TRBJ1-6; TRBD1 agrees at 7 bases. The J segment lost 6 bases and the V segment lost 2 bases, leaving 7 bases of the junction unmatched. The CDR3 is 16 amino acids. Germline CDR1 and CDR2: LGHDT and YNNKEL (reference sequence). The CDR3 is CASSQPDRAGNSPLHF. CDR3 in DNA: TGTGCCAGCAGCCAACCCGACAGGGCAGGTAATTCACCCCTCCACTTT.

The chain uses TRBV7-3 and TRBJ1-2, with 12 bases fitting TRBD1. Germline assignment: CDR1 SGHTA and CDR2 FQGTGA. V gave up 3 bases and J gave up 8 bases; unmatched junction bases: 10. The CDR3 has 16 residues. DNA for the CDR3: TGTGCCAGCAGCTTCTCCGGGACAGGGGGCAGTGAAGGCTACACCTTC. Translated, it gives CASSFSGTGGSEGYTF.

This rearrangement joins TRBV2 to TRBJ2-2, with D perhaps matching TRBD2 (5 bases). V shed 3 bases and J shed 7 bases, with 12 bases lying between them. In germline, CDR1 is SNHLY, CDR2 FYNNEI. CDR3 length equals 14 residues. Here the CDR3 reads CASSERVSGGELFF. The CDR3 nucleotides read TGTGCCAGCAGTGAGAGGGTCTCGGGCGGGGAGCTGTTTTTT.

This sequence joins TRBV2 and TRBJ1-5; 7 nucleotides agree with TRBD1. The CDR3 extends over 14 amino acids. V lost 0 bases to trimming and J lost 9 bases; unmatched junction nucleotides: 5. Germline V lookup: CDR1 SNHLY, CDR2 FYNNEI. The CDR3 here is CASSEAGQVTPQHF. Written as DNA, the CDR3 is TGTGCCAGCAGTGAAGCTGGACAGGTTACGCCCCAGCATTTT.

The chain has TRBV5-6 and TRBJ2-2, with 11 bases matching TRBD1. Germline loops: CDR1 SGHDT, CDR2 YYEEEE. J was trimmed by 7 bases and V by 4 bases; bases with no gene match: 9. The CDR3 contains 16 residues. The CDR3 reads CASSPRGQGAVGELFF. Written as DNA, the CDR3 is TGTGCCAGCAGCCCGAGAGGACAGGGGGCGGTCGGGGAGCTGTTTTTT.

This chain links TRBV5-3 with TRBJ2-7; 9 bases fit TRBD1. TRBV5-3 is annotated as an ORF whose role is uncertain. V was pared by 3 bases and J by 3 bases, with 4 bases of the junction left unmatched. The CDR3 contains 14 residues. As DNA, the CDR3 is TGTGCCAGAAGCTGGGACAGGGAGTACTACGAGCAGTACTTC. This translates into CARSWDREYYEQYF.

CDR3 bases: TGCGCCAGCAGCTTGGGCGGGGGGGGTCAAGAGACCCAGTACTTC. Its translation: CASSLGGGGQETQYF. The chain is built from TRBV5-1 and TRBJ2-5, with TRBD2 identical over 9 bases. The V and J ends lost 0 bases and 2 bases, in that order; junction bases with no gene match: 2. CDR1 SGHRS and CDR2 YFSETQ come from the germline V gene. The CDR3 length is 15 residues.

The chain has TRBV12-2 and TRBJ2-5; the D call TRBD1 from the table was never checked on the DNA. TRBV12-2 is listed as a pseudogene. This CDR3 is 17 amino acids long. CDR3 in amino acids: CASRLPKGQGYQETQYF. The CDR3 coding sequence is TGTGCAAGTCGCTTACCAAAGGGACAGGGGTACCAAGAGACCCAGTACTTC.

This clone has more than one count but fewer than ten. The chain uses TRBV19 and TRBJ2-7, with TRBD1 matching over 7 bases. The CDR3 consists of 14 residues. V dropped 1 base and J dropped 6; count of bases not matched to a gene: 6. Looked up from germline, CDR1 is LNHDA and CDR2 is SQIVND (reference sequence). The CDR3 sequence: CASSIGEQGSEQYF. CDR3 sequence (DNA): TGTGCCAGTAGTATAGGCGAACAGGGGAGCGAGCAGTACTTC.

The rearrangement links TRBV7-2 to TRBJ2-5; 9 bases are shared with TRBD2. Germline CDR1 SGHTA, CDR2 FQGNSA. J was trimmed by 4 bases and V by 3 bases; bases with no gene match: 3. The CDR3 sequence is 14 residues long. CDR3 nucleotide sequence: TGTGCCAGCAGCTTTGGCGGGGGGGCAGAGACCCAGTACTTC. Encoded protein: CASSFGGGAETQYF. The full variable domain, its missing parts supplied by reference TRBV7-2 and TRBJ2-5, is GAGVSQSPSNKVTEKGKDVELRCDPISGHTALYWYRQSLGQGLEFLIYFQGNSAPDKSGLPSDRFSAERTGGSVSTLTIQRTQQEDSAVYLCASSFGGGAETQYFGPGTRLLVL.